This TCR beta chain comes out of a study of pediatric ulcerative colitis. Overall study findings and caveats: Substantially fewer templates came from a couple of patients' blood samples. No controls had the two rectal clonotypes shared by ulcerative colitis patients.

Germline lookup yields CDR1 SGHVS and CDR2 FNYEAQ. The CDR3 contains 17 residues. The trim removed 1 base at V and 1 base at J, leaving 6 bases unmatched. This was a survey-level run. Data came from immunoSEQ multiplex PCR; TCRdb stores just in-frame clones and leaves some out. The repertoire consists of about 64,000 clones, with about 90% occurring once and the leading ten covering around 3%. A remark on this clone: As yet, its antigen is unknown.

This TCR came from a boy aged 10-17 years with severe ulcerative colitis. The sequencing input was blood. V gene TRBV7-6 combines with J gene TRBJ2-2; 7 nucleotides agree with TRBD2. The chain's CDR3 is CASSLEVGGLNTGELFF. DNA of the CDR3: TGTGCCAGCAGCTTAGAGGTGGGAGGGTTGAACACCGGGGAGCTGTTTTTT.